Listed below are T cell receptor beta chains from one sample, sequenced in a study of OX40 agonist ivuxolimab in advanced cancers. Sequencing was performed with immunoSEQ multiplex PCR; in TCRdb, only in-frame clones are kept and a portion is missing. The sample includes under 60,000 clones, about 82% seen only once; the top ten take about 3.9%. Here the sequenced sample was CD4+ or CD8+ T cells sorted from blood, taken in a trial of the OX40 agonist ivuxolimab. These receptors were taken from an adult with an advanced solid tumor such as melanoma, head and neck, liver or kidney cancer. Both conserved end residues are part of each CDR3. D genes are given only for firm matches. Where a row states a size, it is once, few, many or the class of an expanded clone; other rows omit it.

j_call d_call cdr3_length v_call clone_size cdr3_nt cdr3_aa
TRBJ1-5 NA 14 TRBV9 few TGTGCCAGCAGCGTAGGGGGCAGCGGCCAGCCCCAGCATTTT CASSVGGSGQPQHF
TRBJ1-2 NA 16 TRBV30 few TGTGCCTGGAGTCGGACGTACCTGGGATCTAACTATGGCTACACCTTC CAWSRTYLGSNYGYTF
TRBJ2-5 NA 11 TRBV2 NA TGTGCCAGCAGGAGGGGGGAGACCCAGTACTTC CASRRGETQYF
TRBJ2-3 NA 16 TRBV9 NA TGTGCCAGCAGCGTAGCGGGGAACGGCCGCACAGATACGCAGTATTTT CASSVAGNGRTDTQYF
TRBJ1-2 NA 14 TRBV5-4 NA TGTGCCAGCAGCCGGGCGGCCGGAGAGACTGGCTACACCTTC CASSRAAGETGYTF
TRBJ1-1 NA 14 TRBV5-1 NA TGCGCCAGCAGCTTGGGGAGTGGGGACACTGAAGCTTTCTTT CASSLGSGDTEAFF
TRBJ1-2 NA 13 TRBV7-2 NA TGTGCCAGCAGCCCAGGTCAGACCAGGGCCTGCACCTTC CASSPGQTRACTF
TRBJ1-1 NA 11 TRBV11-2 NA TGTGCCTCTGGGGTCGGCACTGAAGCTTTCTTT CASGVGTEAFF
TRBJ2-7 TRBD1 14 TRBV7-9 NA TGTGCCAGCAGCCGGACAGGGAGCTCCTACGAGCAGTACTTC CASSRTGSSYEQYF
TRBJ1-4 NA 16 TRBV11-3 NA TGTGCCAGCAGCTTAGGTGTTGGGACGGATCTTGAAAAACTGTTTTTT CASSLGVGTDLEKLFF
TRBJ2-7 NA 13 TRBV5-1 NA TGCGCCAGCAGCTTGGACAGATCCTACGAGCAGTACTTC CASSLDRSYEQYF
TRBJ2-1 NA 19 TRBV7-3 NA TGTGCCAGCAGCTCCCGTGGAGGGGGCGCGCATGGGGTCAACAATGAGCAGTTCTTC CASSSRGGGAHGVNNEQFF
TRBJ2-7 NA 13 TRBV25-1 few TGTGCCAGCAGTCGTCCAGGCTCCTACGAGCAGTACTTC CASSRPGSYEQYF
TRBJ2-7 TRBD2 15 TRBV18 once TGTGCCAGCTCACCACCGGCTAGCGGGGGGGCCGAGCAGTACTTC CASSPPASGGAEQYF
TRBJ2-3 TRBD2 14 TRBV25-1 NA TGTGCCAGCAGTGGGGGACTAAGCACAGATACGCAGTATTTT CASSGGLSTDTQYF
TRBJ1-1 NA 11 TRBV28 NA TGTGCCAGCAATGAGGCCACTGAAGCTTTCTTT CASNEATEAFF
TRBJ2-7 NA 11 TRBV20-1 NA TGCAGTGCTAGCTTGGCGGAGGGGGCTTCCTTC CSASLAEGASF
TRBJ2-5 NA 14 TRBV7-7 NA TGTGCTAGCAGCTCCAGACTCGGGGCGGGGACCCAGTACTTC CASSSRLGAGTQYF
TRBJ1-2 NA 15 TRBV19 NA TGTGCCAGTAGTTCCCGGCAGGGAGCTAACTATGGCTACACCTTC CASSSRQGANYGYTF
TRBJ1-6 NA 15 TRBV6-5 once TGTGCCGCAGCCGGGGTCAGCTCCTATAATTCACCCCTCCACTTT CAAAGVSSYNSPLHF
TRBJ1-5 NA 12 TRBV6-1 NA TGTGCCAGCAGGGGGCCCACTCAGCCCCAGCATTTT CASRGPTQPQHF
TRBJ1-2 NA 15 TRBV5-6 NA TGTGCCAGCAGCTTGGAAGGTCGTCGGACCTATGGCTACACCTTC CASSLEGRRTYGYTF
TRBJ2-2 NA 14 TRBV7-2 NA TGTGCCAGCAGCTTATTGTGGGGGGTCGGGGAGCTGTTTTTT CASSLLWGVGELFF
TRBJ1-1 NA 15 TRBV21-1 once TGTGCCAGCAGCACCCAGGGGAGAATGAACACTGAAGCTTTCTTT CASSTQGRMNTEAFF
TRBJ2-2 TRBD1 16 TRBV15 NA TGTGCCACCAGCAGAGATGTGGACAGGGACACCGGGGAGCTGTTTTTT CATSRDVDRDTGELFF
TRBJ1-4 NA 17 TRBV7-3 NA TGTGCCAGTCAGTGTTTAATAGACAGGAGAGATGTAGAAAAACTGTTTTTT CASQCLIDRRDVEKLFF
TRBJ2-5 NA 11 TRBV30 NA TGTGCCTGGAGCAGGGTTGGGGAGCAGTACTTC CAWSRVGEQYF
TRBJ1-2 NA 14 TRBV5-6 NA TGTGCCAGCCGTCGGGACACAGAGCCCTATGGCTACACCTTC CASRRDTEPYGYTF
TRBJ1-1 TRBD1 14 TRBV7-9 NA TGTGCCAGCAGCTCAGGACAGGGGAACACTGAAGCTTTCTTT CASSSGQGNTEAFF
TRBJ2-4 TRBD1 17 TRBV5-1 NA TGCGCCAGCAGCGCCTCGACAGGGGGCGCGGCCAAAAACATTCAGTACTTC CASSASTGGAAKNIQYF
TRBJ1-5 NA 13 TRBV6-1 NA TGTGCCAGCAGTGGGACAGAAGATCAGCCCCAGCATTTT CASSGTEDQPQHF
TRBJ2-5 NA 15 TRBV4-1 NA TGCGCCAGCAGCCCCCAGACAGGACTTCAAGAGACCCAGTACTTC CASSPQTGLQETQYF
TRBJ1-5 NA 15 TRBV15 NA TGTGCCACCAGCAGAGATCAAGGAACAAATCAGCCCCAGCATTTT CATSRDQGTNQPQHF
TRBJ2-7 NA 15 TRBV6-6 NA TGTGCCAGCAGTGCTGTCGTGGCGGACACCTACGAGCAGTACTTC CASSAVVADTYEQYF
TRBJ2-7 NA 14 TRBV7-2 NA TGTGCCAGCAGCCCGGGGCTGCGCTCCTACGAGCAGTACTTC CASSPGLRSYEQYF
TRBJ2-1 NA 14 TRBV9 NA TGTGCCAGCAGCGTAGTGAGGCGGGGAGGTGAGCAGTTCTTC CASSVVRRGGEQFF
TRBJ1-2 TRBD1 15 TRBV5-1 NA TGCGCCAGCAGACCACAACAGGGGGCTTCAGATGGCTACACCTTC CASRPQQGASDGYTF
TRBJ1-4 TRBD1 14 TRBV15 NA TGTGCCACCAGTAGCCGGGACAGGGATGAAAAACTGTTTTTT CATSSRDRDEKLFF
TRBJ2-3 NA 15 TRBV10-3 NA TGTGCCATCAGTGGAGGAACTGGGCTGGGAGATACGCAGTATTTT CAISGGTGLGDTQYF
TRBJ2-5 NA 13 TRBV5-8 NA TGTGCCAGCAGCTTTGACAGGCAAGAGACCCAGTACTTC CASSFDRQETQYF
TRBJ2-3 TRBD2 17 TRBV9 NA TGTGCCAGCAGCGTAGCTGGGGGGGGGAATTTCGGAGATACGCAGTATTTT CASSVAGGGNFGDTQYF
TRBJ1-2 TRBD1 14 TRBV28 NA TGTGCCAGCAGTGCTTCCGGGACAGGGTTTGGCTACACCTTC CASSASGTGFGYTF
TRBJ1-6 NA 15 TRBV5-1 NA TGCGCCAGCCAGGAGGGAAGCTCCTATAATTCACCCCTCCACTTT CASQEGSSYNSPLHF
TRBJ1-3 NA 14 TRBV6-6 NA TGTGCCAGCAGTTACCTCCTGGACAGCTCCACCATATATTTT CASSYLLDSSTIYF
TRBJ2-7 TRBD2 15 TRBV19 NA TGTGCCAGTAGTCCTGGGACTAGCGGGGTATCCGAGCAGTACTTC CASSPGTSGVSEQYF
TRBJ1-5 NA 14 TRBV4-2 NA TGTGCCAGCAGCTTAAAGGAGGGCAATCAGCCCCAGCATTTT CASSLKEGNQPQHF
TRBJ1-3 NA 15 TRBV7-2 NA TGTGCCAGCAGCTTAGAGGCTTCTAACGGAAACACCATATATTTT CASSLEASNGNTIYF